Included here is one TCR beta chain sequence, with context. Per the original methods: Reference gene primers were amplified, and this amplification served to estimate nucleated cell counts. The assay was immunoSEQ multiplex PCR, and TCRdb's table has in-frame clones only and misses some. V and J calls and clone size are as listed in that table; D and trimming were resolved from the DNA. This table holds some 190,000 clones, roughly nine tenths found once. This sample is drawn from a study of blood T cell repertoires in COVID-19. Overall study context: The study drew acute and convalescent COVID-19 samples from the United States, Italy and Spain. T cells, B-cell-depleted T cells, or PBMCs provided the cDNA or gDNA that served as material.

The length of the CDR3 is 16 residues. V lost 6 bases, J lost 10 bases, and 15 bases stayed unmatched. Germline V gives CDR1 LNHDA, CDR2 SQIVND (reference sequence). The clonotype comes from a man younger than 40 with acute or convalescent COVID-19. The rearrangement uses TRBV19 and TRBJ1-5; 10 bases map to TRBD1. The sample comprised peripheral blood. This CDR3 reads CASRGTDRGPGLPQHF. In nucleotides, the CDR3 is TGTGCCAGTAGAGGGACAGACAGGGGGCCAGGTTTACCCCAGCATTTT.